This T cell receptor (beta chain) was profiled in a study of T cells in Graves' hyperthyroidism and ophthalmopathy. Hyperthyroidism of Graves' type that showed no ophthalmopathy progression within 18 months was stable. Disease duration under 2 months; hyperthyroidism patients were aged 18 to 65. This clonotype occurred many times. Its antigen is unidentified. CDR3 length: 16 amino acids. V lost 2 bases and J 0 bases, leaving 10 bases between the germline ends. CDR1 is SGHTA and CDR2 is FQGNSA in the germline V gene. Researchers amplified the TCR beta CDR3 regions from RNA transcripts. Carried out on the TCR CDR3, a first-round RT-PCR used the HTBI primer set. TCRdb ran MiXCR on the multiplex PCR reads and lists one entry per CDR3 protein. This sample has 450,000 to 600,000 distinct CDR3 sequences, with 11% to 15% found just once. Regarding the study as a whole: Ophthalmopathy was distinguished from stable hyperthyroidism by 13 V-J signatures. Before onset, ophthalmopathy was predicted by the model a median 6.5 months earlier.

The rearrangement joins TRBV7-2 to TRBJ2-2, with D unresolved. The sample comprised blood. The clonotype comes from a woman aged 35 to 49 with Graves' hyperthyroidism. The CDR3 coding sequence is TGTGCCAGCAGCTTATCCCCAACTGCGAACACCGGGGAGCTGTTTTTT. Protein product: CASSLSPTANTGELFF.